Sequencing of this T cell receptor (beta chain) was carried out in a study of vaccination and CD4 T cells after COVID-19 (dated 2022 in TCRdb). Regarding the complete study: Every convalescent patient had a positive nasal swab PCR test for SARS-CoV-2, with mild disease in 9 or 10 patients and severe disease in one. The convalescent cohort included six males and four females, with two Hispanic individuals, seven Caucasians, two Asians and one multiracial person. Participants got two doses of the Pfizer-BioNTech BNT162b2 vaccine (n=8) or two doses of the Moderna mRNA-1273 vaccine (n=2). Post-COVID blood samples were collected from convalescent patients a median of roughly 100 days after diagnosis, with a range of about 30 to 161 days. Post-vaccine blood samples were taken a median of approximately 70 days after the second vaccine dose, with a range of roughly 13 to 250 days. For stimulating the cultures, overlapping spike peptide pools were used, derived from SARS-CoV-2 as well as from the common cold coronaviruses HCoV-NL63, HCoV-OC43 and HCoV-229E. In control cultures, a CEFX viral epitope pool was used as positive control, an HIV-1 Nef peptide pool was used as negative control, or no peptide was added. In about 11 COVID-19 convalescent patients and a handful of infection-naive healthy vaccine recipients, the spike-specific CD4+ TCR repertoire before mRNA vaccination was compared with the repertoire after mRNA vaccination. Overall results and qualifications from the work: Among the post-vaccine SARS-CoV-2-reactive clones in convalescent patients, a median approximately 86% showed up only after vaccination, which suggests vaccine-specific priming. Only a relatively small number of convalescent patients were included in the study, and early timepoints following natural infection were not analyzed. Although the median number of SARS-CoV-2-reactive clonotypes went up from roughly 23 after infection to more than 30 after vaccination, the increase was not significant. Of the vaccine-specific clones found in convalescent patients, nearly all (304 of 307) were mono-reactive for SARS-CoV-2 spike instead of being cross-reactive with common cold coronaviruses.

Remarks on this clonotype: Its antigen is currently not known. One base away there is no much larger clone; base qualities are not given.

The receptor library was made with PCR. TCR sequencing of DNA from cultured CD4+ T cells used the Oncomine TCR Beta short-read assay at the Johns Hopkins FTIC core. Genomic DNA was extracted from the cultured CD4+ T cells with the QIAamp micro DNA kit. Oncomine TCR Beta libraries made from cultured CD4+ T cells were pooled using unique dual indexes and sequenced on an Illumina iSeq 100. The paper's processing steps were these. Non-productive sequences were filtered out, and CDR3s that did not start with C, did not end with F or W, or were shorter than 7 amino acids were discarded. Antigen-specific clonotypes were identified with the MANAFEST web application by comparing peptide-stimulated wells with reference and other culture wells. Positive clones required FDR below 0.05, an odds ratio above 5, and productive frequency above 0.1% in at least two of three replicate wells. A clonotype counted as cross-reactive if it showed significant expansion both in the SARS-CoV-2 spike wells and in at least one common cold coronavirus spike condition. Using R version 3.6.1, CDR3 homology was evaluated through Levenshtein distances (stringdist) along with unrooted phylogenetic trees (ape). TCRdb trimmed the raw reads at Q25, called clones with MiXCR and kept productive beta chains. Identical CDR3 proteins give one entry, which carries the most common genes and DNA. The V and J calls reflect TCRdb's pipeline rather than the authors' work. The table for this sample lists around 15,000 distinct CDR3 sequences; approximately 52% of them were counted only once. 11% to 15% of the sample is held by the ten biggest clonotypes.

Based on the germline V gene, the CDR1 and CDR2 sequences are KGHSH and LQKENI. V is clipped by 4 bases and J by 2 bases, and the sequence between their germline boundaries is 14 bases long. Counted from cysteine to phenylalanine, this CDR3 has 15 amino acids. Here the CDR3 DNA is all that survives: 45 bases in frame from base 1. Per the publication, the treatment or condition label means: roughly nine-day PBMC culture with coronavirus spike peptide pools or control peptides (ViraFEST assay). To expand antigen-specific T cells with peptide pools and then pick out the expanded clonotypes through TCR sequencing, the study relied on the ViraFEST assay. Positive SARS-CoV-2 PCR tests in the convalescent patients dated from March to December 2020, before Alpha, Beta and Delta variants emerged in the United States. Each well held two million PBMCs cultured with roughly 10 ug/ml peptide pools in IMDM containing approximately 5% human AB serum and approximately 10 IU/ml IL-2. On days 3 and 7, half of the culture medium was replaced with fresh IL-2-containing medium. After approximately 11 days of culture, CD4+ T cells were isolated by negative selection with the EasySep CD4+ T cell isolation kit. Ficoll-Paque Plus gradient centrifugation was used to isolate PBMCs from whole blood, and the isolated PBMCs were then either used fresh or cryopreserved at -140C. In general, triplicate wells were set up for every culture condition.

Input material: CD4+ T cells from blood, cultured in vitro. The sequence joins TRBV18 to TRBJ1-1, with TRBD1 perhaps the D gene, on 6 matching bases. The receptor was derived from a human donor who had recovered from COVID-19. The CDR3 sequence is CASSLNRESNTEAFF. The nucleotide sequence is TGTGCCAGCTCACTCAACAGGGAATCTAACACTGAAGCTTTCTTT.